This T cell receptor beta chain was profiled in a study of OX40 agonist ivuxolimab in advanced cancers. The overall study: Males comprised around 78% of the group, whose mean age was roughly 60 years (range roughly 20 to 85). Study observations and caveats: CD4+ and CD8+ T cells in blood underwent clonal expansion by week 6 at 0.1 to 3.0 mg/kg.

On this clone: No antigen is known for it.

Germline V CDR1 and CDR2: SGHRS, YFSETQ. The CDR3 totals 13 residues. Trimming stripped 0 bases from V and 6 bases from J, with 9 bases between. Sequenced by immunoSEQ multiplex PCR; TCRdb stores in-frame clones only, minus some. This table holds roughly 58,000 clones, roughly 84% found once. Samples of blood were obtained at baseline, on cycle 4 day 1, and on cycle 7 day 1. The source material was CD4+ or CD8+ T cells sorted from blood, sampled in a trial of the OX40 agonist ivuxolimab. The rearrangement links TRBV5-1 to TRBJ1-1; no clear D gene. The TCR originated in an adult with an advanced solid tumor such as melanoma, head and neck, liver or kidney cancer. The CDR3 is CASSLAGSAEAFF. CDR3 nucleotide sequence: TGCGCCAGCAGCTTGGCGGGGAGCGCTGAAGCTTTCTTT.